Each of the 10 T cell receptor beta chains below was sequenced from the same sample in a study of CD4 T cells in relation to SARS-CoV-2 and coronaviruses. Sequencing used immunoSEQ multiplex PCR; TCRdb keeps in-frame clones, though not all of them. The sample has 20,000 or so clones; 76% are singletons. CD4+ T cells from unexposed donors were obtained before the COVID-19 pandemic (2011-2018). CD4+ T cells were isolated from the cells after about ten days of culture. Their specific antigens are unknown. The sample was CD4+ T cells from PBMCs, cultured in vitro. The receptors come from a human donor in good health.

The rearrangement joins TRBV15 to TRBJ2-5; D perhaps matches TRBD2 (5 bases). Germline values: CDR1 LNHNV, CDR2 YYDKDF (reference sequence). V was shortened by 1 base and J by 5 bases, with 11 bases between the two germline ends. The length of the CDR3 is 14 residues. This CDR3 reads CATSRVRGWETQYF. CDR3 sequence (DNA): TGTGCCACCAGCAGAGTGCGAGGGTGGGAGACCCAGTACTTC.

The genes are TRBV28 and TRBJ1-4; no clear D. There are 17 residues in the CDR3. Trimming pared 5 bases from V and 0 bases from J, leaving 16 bases between. CDR1 MDHEN and CDR2 SYDVKM come from the germline V gene. The CDR3 DNA sequence: TGTGCCAGCAGTCAATCACCCCCCACAGCAACTAATGAAAAACTGTTTTTT. Amino acids: CASSQSPPTATNEKLFF.

The chain carries TRBV19 and TRBJ2-7, with D maybe TRBD2 (7 bases). The CDR3 extends over 18 amino acids. V was cut by 5 bases and J by 4 bases, with 27 bases left in between. Germline CDR1 LNHDA, CDR2 SQIVND (reference sequence). CDR3 residues: CASSLPSSRGAFGYEQYF. CDR3 nucleotide sequence: TGTGCCAGTAGTCTTCCTTCGTCACGGGGGGCTTTCGGGTACGAGCAGTACTTC.

This clone was observed a few times. The chain links TRBV14 to TRBJ2-3; D remains unclear. The CDR3 loop spans 14 amino acids. The ends were cut back, 3 bases at V and 2 bases at J, with 9 bases in the middle. Germline V gene sequence: CDR1 SGHDN, CDR2 FVKESK. CDR3 DNA sequence: TGTGCCAGCAGCCAGCAGCCGAACACAGATACGCAGTATTTT. It specifies CASSQQPNTDTQYF.

V usage is TRBV10-1 and J usage is TRBJ2-2, with D uncertain. CDR3 length: 10 amino acids. V shed 8 bases and J shed 6 bases, with 4 bases lying between them. Germline CDR1 WNHNN, CDR2 SYGVQD (reference sequence). This chain's CDR3 is CASAAGELFF. The CDR3 DNA sequence: TGCGCCAGCGCCGCCGGGGAGCTGTTTTTT.

This chain joins TRBV5-1 and TRBJ2-1; TRBD1 aligns across 7 bases. Per the germline V gene, CDR1 is SGHRS and CDR2 is YFSETQ. J gave up 5 bases and V 1 base, and 3 bases lay outside the gene matches. This CDR3 is built from 14 residues. CDR3 sequence: CASSLFGQDNEQFF. The CDR3 DNA reads TGCGCCAGCAGCTTGTTTGGACAGGACAATGAGCAGTTCTTC.

The chain combines TRBV7-3 with TRBJ1-1; tentative D call: TRBD1 (5 bases). The germline V gene encodes CDR1 SGHTA and CDR2 FQGTGA. V gave up 2 bases and J gave up 4 bases, with 14 bases separating them. The CDR3 totals 15 residues. DNA for the CDR3: TGTGCCAGCAGCTTACATCAGGGCGGGGGCACTGAAGCTTTCTTT. This gives the protein CASSLHQGGGTEAFF.

The chain carries TRBV7-9 and TRBJ1-3; D is unresolved. Trimming cost V 1 base and J 0 bases, with 13 bases left between them. The germline V gene encodes CDR1 SEHNR and CDR2 FQNEAQ (reference sequence). The CDR3 spans 17 residues. CDR3 protein: CASSLDGWTLSGNTIYF. Here the CDR3 DNA reads TGTGCCAGCAGCTTAGACGGGTGGACCCTCTCTGGAAACACCATATATTTT.

The V call is TRBV18, the J call TRBJ2-7; weak D call: TRBD1 (5 bases). The germline V and J ends were trimmed by 2 bases and 9 bases, with 14 bases remaining between them. CDR3 size: 13 residues. CDR1 and CDR2 (germline): KGHSH, LQKENI. The DNA of the CDR3 is TGTGCCAGCTCACCAGGGGCAGATATCCCGCAGTACTTC. As protein: CASSPGADIPQYF.

The chain is built from TRBV18 and TRBJ2-7; tentatively, D is TRBD1 (6 bases). The CDR3 spans 14 residues. V was cut by 5 bases and J by 4 bases, with 15 bases left in between. Germline assignment: CDR1 KGHSH and CDR2 LQKENI. The CDR3 reads CASSAYRVTYEQYF. Here the CDR3 DNA reads TGTGCCAGCTCAGCCTACAGGGTTACGTACGAGCAGTACTTC.